This T cell receptor beta chain was obtained from a study of blood T cell repertoires in COVID-19. Whole-study context: Material from acute and convalescent COVID-19 was sourced from the United States, Italy and Spain. T cells, B-cell-depleted T cells, or PBMCs supplied cDNA or gDNA.

Germline CDR1 is SGHVS and CDR2 is FNYEAQ. The V gene lost 1 base and the J gene lost 5 bases, with 14 bases spanning the gap. This CDR3 region has 16 residues. The protocol was immunoSEQ multiplex PCR, while the TCRdb copy is restricted to in-frame clones and leaves out a portion. Found here are roughly 400,000 clones, around nine tenths of them singletons; the top ten hold roughly 1.4%. The chain uses TRBV7-6 and TRBJ2-2, with D possibly matching TRBD2 (6 bases). This receptor was identified in a woman aged 18-29 years who had been exposed to COVID-19. The sequenced sample consisted of PBMCs or T cells enriched from blood (not recorded which). The CDR3, as DNA: TGTGCCAGCAGCTTAGTGGGAGGAGAGATGACCGGGGAGCTGTTTTTT. Protein product: CASSLVGGEMTGELFF.